This note documents a single T cell receptor (beta chain) sequence. Next came a second PCR, run for about 6 to 11 cycles, which used a sample-barcoded 5' primer along with a J-beta primer mix. Every cDNA molecule carried a tag from a template-switch adaptor bearing 12 random nucleotides. Each CDR3 protein gets one entry after TCRdb re-called the 5' RACE reads with MiXCR. In the table there are about 670,000 distinct CDR3 sequences, roughly 41% of which are singletons. Each donor supplied approximately 10 milliliters of peripheral blood. The sample originates from a study of blood T cells in healthy people across ages. Germline CDR1 and CDR2: DFQATT and SNEGSKA (reference sequence). The CDR3 length is 15 residues. V was clipped by 0 bases and J by 1 base, with 12 bases between them.

The chain combines TRBV20-1 with TRBJ1-1; D gene uncertain. This TCR was sampled from an elderly man in good health. Sequenced input: blood. The CDR3: CSARDSGSANTEAFF. The CDR3 bases are TGCAGTGCTAGAGATTCTGGGTCTGCGAACACTGAAGCTTTCTTT.